The source of this T cell receptor (beta chain) is a study of cytotoxic CD8 clonotypes in ibrutinib-treated CLL. CDR1 and CDR2 (germline): LGHNA, YNFKEQ. The CDR3 loop spans 15 amino acids. The J segment lost 1 base and the V segment lost 0 bases, leaving 2 bases of the junction unmatched. The protocol was immunoSEQ multiplex PCR, while the TCRdb copy is restricted to in-frame clones and leaves out a portion. The table lists approximately 150,000 clones, more than 80% of them singletons, with around 4.5% in the top ten. The receptor was derived from a human donor with chronic lymphocytic leukemia. This chain uses TRBV4-2 with TRBJ1-1; TRBD1 aligns across 7 bases. The specimen was PBMCs, collected after 24 months of ibrutinib treatment. In nucleotides, the CDR3 is TGTGCCAGCAGCCAAGATAACAGGGGGAACACTGAAGCTTTCTTT. Its translation is CASSQDNRGNTEAFF.